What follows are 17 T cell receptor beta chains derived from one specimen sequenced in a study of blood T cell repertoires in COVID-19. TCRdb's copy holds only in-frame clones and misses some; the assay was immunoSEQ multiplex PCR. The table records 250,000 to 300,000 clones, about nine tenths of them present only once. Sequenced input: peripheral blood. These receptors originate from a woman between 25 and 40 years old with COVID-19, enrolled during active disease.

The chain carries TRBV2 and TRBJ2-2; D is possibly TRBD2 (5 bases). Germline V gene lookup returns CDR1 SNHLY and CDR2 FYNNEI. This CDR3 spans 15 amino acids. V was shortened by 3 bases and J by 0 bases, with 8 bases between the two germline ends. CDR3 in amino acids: CASSDGVANTGELFF. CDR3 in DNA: TGTGCCAGCAGTGACGGGGTGGCGAACACCGGGGAGCTGTTTTTT.

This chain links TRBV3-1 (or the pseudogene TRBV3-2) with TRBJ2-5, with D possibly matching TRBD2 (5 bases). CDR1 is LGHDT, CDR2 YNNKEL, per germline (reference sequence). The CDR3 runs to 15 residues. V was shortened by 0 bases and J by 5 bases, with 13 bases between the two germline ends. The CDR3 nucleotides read TGTGCCAGCAGCCAAGATACGGGATTTCGGGAGACCCAGTACTTC. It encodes CASSQDTGFRETQYF.

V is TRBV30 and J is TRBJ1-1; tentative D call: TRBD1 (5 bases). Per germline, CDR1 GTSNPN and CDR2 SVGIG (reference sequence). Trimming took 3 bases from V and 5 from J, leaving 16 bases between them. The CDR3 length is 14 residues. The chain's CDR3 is CAWSQDGAGTEAFF. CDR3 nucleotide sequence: TGTGCCTGGAGCCAGGATGGGGCCGGGACTGAAGCTTTCTTT.

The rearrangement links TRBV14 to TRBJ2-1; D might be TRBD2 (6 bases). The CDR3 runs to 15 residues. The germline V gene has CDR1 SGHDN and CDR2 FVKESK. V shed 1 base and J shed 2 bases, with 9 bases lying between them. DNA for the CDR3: TGTGCCAGCAGCCAAGGTGGAGGGACCTACAATGAGCAGTTCTTC. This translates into CASSQGGGTYNEQFF.

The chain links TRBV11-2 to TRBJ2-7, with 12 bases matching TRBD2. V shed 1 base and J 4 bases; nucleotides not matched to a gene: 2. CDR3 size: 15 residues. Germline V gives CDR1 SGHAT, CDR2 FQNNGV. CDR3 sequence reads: CASSLALAGGYEQYF. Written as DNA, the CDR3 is TGTGCCAGCAGCTTAGCCCTAGCGGGAGGGTACGAGCAGTACTTC. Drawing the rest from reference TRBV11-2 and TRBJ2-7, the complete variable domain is EAGVAQSPRYKIIEKRQSVAFWCNPISGHATLYWYQQILGQGPKLLIQFQNNGVVDDSQLPKDRFSAERLKGVDSTLKIQPAKLEDSAVYLCASSLALAGGYEQYFGPGTRLTVT.

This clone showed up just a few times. The CDR3 sequence: CASSYAQGFYGYTF. The CDR3 nucleotides are TGTGCCAGCAGTTATGCCCAGGGTTTCTATGGCTACACCTTC. The genes are TRBV3-1 (or the pseudogene TRBV3-2) and TRBJ1-2; possible D gene TRBD1, 5 bases. Germline CDR1 is LGHDT and CDR2 is YNNKEL (reference sequence). The CDR3 runs 14 residues. Trimming cost V 6 bases and J 4 bases, with 15 bases left between them.

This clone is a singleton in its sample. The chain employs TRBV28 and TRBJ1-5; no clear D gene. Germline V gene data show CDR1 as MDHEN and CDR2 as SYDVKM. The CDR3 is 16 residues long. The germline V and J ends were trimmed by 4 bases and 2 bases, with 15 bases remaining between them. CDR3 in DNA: TGTGCCAGCAGTTCCCCCGGCGGGATTGGCAATCAGCCCCAGCATTTT. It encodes CASSSPGGIGNQPQHF.

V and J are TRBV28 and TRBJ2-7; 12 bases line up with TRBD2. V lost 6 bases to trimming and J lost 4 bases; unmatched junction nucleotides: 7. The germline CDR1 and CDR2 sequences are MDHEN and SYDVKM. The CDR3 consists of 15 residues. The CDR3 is CASRPLAGGLYEQYF. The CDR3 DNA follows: TGTGCCAGCAGGCCCCTAGCGGGAGGGCTATACGAGCAGTACTTC.

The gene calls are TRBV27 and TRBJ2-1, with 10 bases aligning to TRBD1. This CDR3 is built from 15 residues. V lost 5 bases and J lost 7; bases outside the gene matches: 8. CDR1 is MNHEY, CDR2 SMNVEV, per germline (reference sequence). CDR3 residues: CASSPRQGAWNEQFF. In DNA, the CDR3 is TGTGCCAGCAGTCCCCGACAGGGGGCCTGGAATGAGCAGTTCTTC.

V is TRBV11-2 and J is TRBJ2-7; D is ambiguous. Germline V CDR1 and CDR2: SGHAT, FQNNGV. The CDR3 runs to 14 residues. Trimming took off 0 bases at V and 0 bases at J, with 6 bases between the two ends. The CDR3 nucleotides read TGTGCCAGCAGCTTAGAACCCGGCTCCTACGAGCAGTACTTC. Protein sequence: CASSLEPGSYEQYF.

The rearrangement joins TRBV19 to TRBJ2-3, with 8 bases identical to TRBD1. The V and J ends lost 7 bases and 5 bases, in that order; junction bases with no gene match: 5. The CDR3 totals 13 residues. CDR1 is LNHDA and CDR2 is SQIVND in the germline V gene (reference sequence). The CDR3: CASNQGAGDTQYF. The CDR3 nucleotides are TGTGCCAGTAATCAGGGGGCCGGAGATACGCAGTATTTT.

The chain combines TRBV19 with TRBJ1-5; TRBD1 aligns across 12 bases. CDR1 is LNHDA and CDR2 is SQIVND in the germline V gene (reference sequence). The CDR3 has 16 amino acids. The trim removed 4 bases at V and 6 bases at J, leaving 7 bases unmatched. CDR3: CASSTRDRGRGQPQHF. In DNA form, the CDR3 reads TGTGCCAGTAGTACAAGGGACAGGGGGCGCGGTCAGCCCCAGCATTTT. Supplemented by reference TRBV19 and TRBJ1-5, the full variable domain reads DGGITQSPKYLFRKEGQNVTLSCEQNLNHDAMYWYRQDPGQGLRLIYYSQIVNDFQKGDIAEGYSVSREKKESFPLTVTSAQKNPTAFYLCASSTRDRGRGQPQHFGDGTRLSIL.

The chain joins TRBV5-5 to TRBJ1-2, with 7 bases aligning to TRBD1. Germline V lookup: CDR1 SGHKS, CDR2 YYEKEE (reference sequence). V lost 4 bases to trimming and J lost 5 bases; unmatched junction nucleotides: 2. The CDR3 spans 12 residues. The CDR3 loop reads CASSVQGYGYTF. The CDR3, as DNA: TGTGCCAGCAGCGTACAGGGGTATGGCTACACCTTC.

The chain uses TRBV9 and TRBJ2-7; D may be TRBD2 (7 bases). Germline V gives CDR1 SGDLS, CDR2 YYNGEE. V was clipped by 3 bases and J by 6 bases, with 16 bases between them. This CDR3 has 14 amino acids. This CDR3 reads CASSEGGPRGEQYF. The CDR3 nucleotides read TGTGCCAGCAGCGAGGGGGGGCCCAGAGGCGAGCAGTACTTC.

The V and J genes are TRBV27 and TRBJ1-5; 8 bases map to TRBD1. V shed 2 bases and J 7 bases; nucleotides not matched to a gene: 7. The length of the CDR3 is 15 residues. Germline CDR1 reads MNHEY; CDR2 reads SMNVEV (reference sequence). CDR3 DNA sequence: TGTGCCAGCAGTTTAACAGGGGGAAGGGGGCAGCCCCAGCATTTT. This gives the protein CASSLTGGRGQPQHF.

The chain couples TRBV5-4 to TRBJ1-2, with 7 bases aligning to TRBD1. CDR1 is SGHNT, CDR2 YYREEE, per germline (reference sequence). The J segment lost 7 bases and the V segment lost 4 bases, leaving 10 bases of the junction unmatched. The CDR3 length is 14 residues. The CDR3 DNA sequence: TGTGCCAGCAGCGGAACCGACAGGGCGGGTGGCTACACCTTC. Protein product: CASSGTDRAGGYTF.

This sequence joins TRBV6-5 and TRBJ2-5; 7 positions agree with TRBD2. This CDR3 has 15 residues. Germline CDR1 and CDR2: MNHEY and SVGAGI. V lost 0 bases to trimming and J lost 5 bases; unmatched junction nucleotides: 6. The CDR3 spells CASSYSWQGGETQYF. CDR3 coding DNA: TGTGCCAGCAGTTACTCGTGGCAGGGAGGGGAGACCCAGTACTTC.